The 17 T cell receptor beta chains below come from one sample, sequenced in a study of cytotoxic CD8 clonotypes in ibrutinib-treated CLL. Libraries were prepared by immunoSEQ multiplex PCR; TCRdb keeps only in-frame clonotypes and omits some of them. The sample includes roughly 29,000 clones, about three quarters seen only once; the top ten take roughly 48%. The material was PBMCs, obtained after 36 months of ibrutinib treatment. The origin of the receptors is a human donor with chronic lymphocytic leukemia.

CDR3 sequence reads: CASSFGGDNQPQHF. The CDR3, as DNA: TGTGCCAGCAGCTTTGGGGGGGACAATCAGCCCCAGCATTTT. The V and J genes are TRBV11-2 and TRBJ1-5; D perhaps matches TRBD1 (5 bases). The CDR3 loop spans 14 amino acids. The V gene lost 3 bases and the J gene lost 3 bases, with 9 bases spanning the gap. Germline V gene sequence: CDR1 SGHAT, CDR2 FQNNGV. The full variable domain, with the rest looked up from reference TRBV11-2 and TRBJ1-5, is EAGVAQSPRYKIIEKRQSVAFWCNPISGHATLYWYQQILGQGPKLLIQFQNNGVVDDSQLPKDRFSAERLKGVDSTLKIQPAKLEDSAVYLCASSFGGDNQPQHFGDGTRLSIL.

This clone turned up a few times. The chain joins TRBV5-6 to TRBJ2-7; D uncertain. Germline V gene sequence: CDR1 SGHDT, CDR2 YYEEEE. The CDR3 has 12 residues. V lost 4 bases and J lost 3, with 8 bases in between. The CDR3 sequence is CASSGGGYEQYF. The DNA of the CDR3 is TGTGCCAGCAGCGGCGGCGGCTACGAGCAGTACTTC.

V gene TRBV10-3 combines with J gene TRBJ1-4, with no clear D. CDR1 is ENHRY and CDR2 is SYGVKD in the germline V gene. The CDR3 length is 13 residues. V was clipped by 0 bases and J by 8 bases, with 7 bases between them. The CDR3 coding sequence is TGTGCCATCAGTGAGTCGGTTAAGGAAAAACTGTTTTTT. Protein: CAISESVKEKLFF.

The chain carries TRBV7-9 and TRBJ1-5; D call uncertain. CDR1 SEHNR and CDR2 FQNEAQ come from the germline V gene (reference sequence). V lost 7 bases, J lost 4 bases, and 11 bases lay in between. The CDR3 consists of 13 residues. The DNA for the CDR3 is TGTGCCAGCATGAGTGGGTCTAATCAGCCCCAGCATTTT. This encodes CASMSGSNQPQHF.

V is TRBV4-3 and J is TRBJ1-3; 7 bases map to TRBD1. In germline, CDR1 is LGHNA, CDR2 YSLEER. V trimming: 0 bases; J trimming: 3 bases; junction bases outside the gene matches: 5. The CDR3 extends over 16 amino acids. The CDR3 DNA reads TGCGCCAGCAGCCAAGATCTTTCAGGGGGTGGAAACACCATATATTTT. It yields the protein CASSQDLSGGGNTIYF.

This chain connects TRBV10-3 to TRBJ1-2, with a possible D match to TRBD1 (5 bases). This CDR3 comprises 15 residues. The germline gives CDR1 ENHRY, CDR2 SYGVKD. The V end was cut by 5 bases, the J end by 2 bases, with 15 bases between. The CDR3 here is CAISLRWGKNYGYTF. CDR3 in DNA: TGTGCCATCAGTTTGCGCTGGGGGAAGAACTATGGCTACACCTTC.

The chain joins TRBV5-1 to TRBJ1-1, with D tentatively TRBD1 (5 bases). The germline V gene has CDR1 SGHRS and CDR2 YFSETQ. The CDR3 consists of 14 residues. V was pared by 4 bases and J by 4 bases, with 14 bases between. In DNA, the CDR3 is TGCGCCAGCAGCCTCACGTGGGGGGGCACTGAAGCTTTCTTT. As protein: CASSLTWGGTEAFF.

The rearrangement uses TRBV6-5 and TRBJ2-3, with a weak D call TRBD1 (5 bases). The V gene's germline CDR1 is MNHEY and CDR2 SVGAGI. V lost 2 bases, J lost 3 bases, and 9 bases lay in between. The CDR3 has 14 residues. CDR3 DNA sequence: TGTGCCAGCAGTTACGTGGGGCCAACAGATACGCAGTATTTT. It is translated as CASSYVGPTDTQYF.

The table lists this clone with a count of one. The V call is TRBV7-7, the J call TRBJ2-7; 9 bases agree with TRBD2. The CDR3 sequence is 12 residues long. The germline gives CDR1 SSHAT, CDR2 FNYEAQ (reference sequence). V was pared by 3 bases and J by 7 bases, with 1 base of the junction left unmatched. The CDR3 DNA reads as TGTGCCAGCAGCTTGGCGGGGGGGGAGCAGTACTTC. Its protein is CASSLAGGEQYF.

V and J are TRBV9 and TRBJ1-1, with a tentative D call TRBD1 (5 bases). V was shortened by 6 bases and J by 3 bases, with 24 bases between the two germline ends. This CDR3 region has 17 residues. Germline V gene data show CDR1 as SGDLS and CDR2 as YYNGEE. The CDR3 nucleotides are TGTGCCAGCACCCGAGGAGGGACCCCGAGCGCGGACACTGAAGCTTTCTTT. Protein sequence: CASTRGGTPSADTEAFF.

The rearrangement links TRBV6-5 to TRBJ2-3; 11 bases line up with TRBD2. V was clipped by 2 bases and J by 3 bases; unmatched bases: 1. The CDR3 sequence is 15 residues long. Looked up from germline, CDR1 is MNHEY and CDR2 is SVGAGI. CDR3: CASSYRTSGTDTQYF. DNA of the CDR3: TGTGCCAGCAGTTACAGGACTAGCGGGACAGATACGCAGTATTTT.

The rearrangement joins TRBV19 to TRBJ2-7; D unclear. Germline CDR1 is LNHDA and CDR2 is SQIVND (reference sequence). This CDR3 has 14 residues. Trimming took off 5 bases at V and 1 base at J, with 12 bases between the two ends. CDR3 coding DNA: TGTGCCAGTAGTCCCGGCTTGGGATCCTACGAGCAGTACTTC. Residues: CASSPGLGSYEQYF.

J is TRBJ1-6 and V is TRBV5-6; no clear D. Trimming pared 3 bases from V and 10 bases from J, leaving 14 bases between. The germline V gene encodes CDR1 SGHDT and CDR2 YYEEEE. The CDR3 runs to 14 residues. The CDR3 loop is CASSWEGIGSPLHF. The DNA for the CDR3 is TGTGCCAGCAGCTGGGAGGGAATCGGGTCACCCCTCCACTTT.

This clone was counted once. The genes are TRBV5-4 and TRBJ1-6; D remains ambiguous. V shed 4 bases and J shed 8 bases, with 13 bases lying between them. Germline CDR1 and CDR2: SGHNT and YYREEE (reference sequence). The CDR3 length is 14 residues. In DNA form, the CDR3 reads TGTGCCAGCAGCCCGGCGCAGGCTCATTCACCCCTCCACTTT. This sequence encodes CASSPAQAHSPLHF.

J is TRBJ2-2 and V is TRBV4-3; 9 bases fit TRBD1. Per germline, CDR1 LGHNA and CDR2 YSLEER. CDR3 length: 16 residues. Unmatched junction bases numbered 6, after V lost 3 bases and J lost 4 bases. CDR3 in amino acids: CASSQPGQGPTGELFF. CDR3 bases: TGCGCCAGCAGCCAGCCGGGACAGGGCCCCACCGGGGAGCTGTTTTTT.

The chain joins TRBV5-6 to TRBJ2-6; tentative D call: TRBD1 (6 bases). Germline CDR1 is SGHDT and CDR2 is YYEEEE. The CDR3 has 19 amino acids. Trimming removed 2 bases at V and 4 bases at J, with 22 bases between. CDR3 sequence: CASSLEGVPGLGGANVLTF. The CDR3 DNA sequence: TGTGCCAGCAGCTTAGAGGGGGTTCCGGGGTTAGGAGGGGCCAACGTCCTGACTTTC.

The chain uses TRBV29-1 and TRBJ1-2; unclear D gene. The ends were cut back, 4 bases at V and 4 bases at J, with 16 bases in the middle. In germline, CDR1 is SQVTM, CDR2 ANQGSEA. The CDR3 sequence is 14 residues long. CDR3 bases: TGCAGCGTTGGGGAGGGAGATAAGGCCTATGGCTACACCTTC. Translating gives CSVGEGDKAYGYTF.